The next 20 T cell receptor beta chains were all read from a single sample in a study of response to subunit inactivated influenza vaccine. TCRdb reanalysed the RT-PCR reads using MiXCR and keeps one entry per CDR3 protein. The sample lists about 520,000 distinct CDR3 sequences; over 25% were seen once. The sequencing used CD4+ T cells sorted from PBMCs, collected about 5 days after vaccination. The receptors originated from a man in his fifties or sixties who received an inactivated influenza vaccine.

This rearrangement joins TRBV5-6 to TRBJ1-2; no definite D call. The CDR3 is 14 residues long. The germline V gene has CDR1 SGHDT and CDR2 YYEEEE. Trimming cost V 4 bases and J 4 bases, with 14 bases left between them. The CDR3 sequence is CASSLGSPGYGYTF. CDR3 bases: TGTGCCAGCAGCCTCGGGTCACCGGGCTATGGCTACACCTTC.

This clonotype has a handful of counts. The chain joins TRBV7-2 to TRBJ2-1, with 9 bases that match TRBD1. This CDR3 has 16 residues. V shed 3 bases and J 4 bases; nucleotides not matched to a gene: 7. In germline, CDR1 is SGHTA, CDR2 FQGNSA. The CDR3: CASSFAPGQGYNEQFF. The DNA of the CDR3 is TGTGCCAGCAGCTTCGCACCGGGACAGGGTTACAATGAGCAGTTCTTC.

The chain joins TRBV3-1 to TRBJ2-2; the D is unclear. V gave up 0 bases and J gave up 3 bases, with 11 bases separating them. The CDR3 has 16 amino acids. The germline V gene has CDR1 LGHDT and CDR2 YNNKEL (reference sequence). For the CDR3, the DNA is TGTGCCAGCAGCCAAGATCCGTTTCAGGACACCGGGGAGCTGTTTTTT. This translates into CASSQDPFQDTGELFF.

This clonotype showed up just a few times. The chain recombines TRBV6-1 with TRBJ2-2, with 8 bases aligning to TRBD2. CDR1 and CDR2 from the germline V gene are MNHNS and SASEGT. The CDR3 covers 15 residues. The junction had 3 bases not matched to a gene; V was cut back by 6 bases and J by 0 bases. CDR3 sequence: CASRTGGANTGELFF. As DNA, the CDR3 is TGTGCCAGCAGAACGGGGGGGGCGAACACCGGGGAGCTGTTTTTT.

The sample holds a few counts of this clonotype. The gene calls are TRBV7-2 and TRBJ2-7; the D is unclear. V shed 1 base and J shed 4 bases, with 14 bases lying between them. Per the germline V gene, CDR1 is SGHTA and CDR2 is FQGNSA. The CDR3 contains 15 residues. CDR3 DNA sequence: TGTGCCAGCAGCTTAGTCCCTGCGACATCTTACGAGCAGTACTTC. Translated, it gives CASSLVPATSYEQYF.

V gene TRBV10-3 combines with J gene TRBJ1-2; D unresolved. Germline CDR1 ENHRY, CDR2 SYGVKD. The ends were cut back, 8 bases at V and 0 bases at J, with 16 bases in the middle. The CDR3 sequence is 15 residues long. The CDR3 bases are TGTGCCATCCCGGAGGGAGCTCCAGCTAACTATGGCTACACCTTC. It yields the protein CAIPEGAPANYGYTF.

The DNA of the CDR3 is TGCAGTGCTATATTCCCAGGGGGCGCGAATGAGCAGTTCTTC. Residues: CSAIFPGGANEQFF. The rearrangement links TRBV20-1 to TRBJ2-1; 8 bases fit TRBD1. V lost 4 bases, J lost 7 bases, and 9 bases stayed unmatched. Per the germline V gene, CDR1 is DFQATT and CDR2 is SNEGSKA (reference sequence). This CDR3 has 14 amino acids.

The chain employs TRBV28 and TRBJ2-1; 9 positions match TRBD1. Unmatched junction bases numbered 14, after V lost 8 bases and J lost 9 bases. CDR3 length: 15 residues. The germline V gene encodes CDR1 MDHEN and CDR2 SYDVKM. The CDR3 sequence is CASWAPGQGFLEQFF. The CDR3 region has the DNA TGTGCCAGCTGGGCGCCGGGACAGGGTTTTCTTGAGCAGTTCTTC.

To note about this clonotype: In this CDR3 the conserved last residue, phenylalanine or tryptophan, is missing, so a read error is likely. The genes are TRBV5-1 and TRBJ1-4; D gene uncertain. Trimming removed 3 bases at V and 3 bases at J, with 15 bases between. Germline-derived CDR1 and CDR2 are SGHRS and YFSETQ. The length of the CDR3 is 16 residues. The CDR3 bases are TGCGCCAGCAGCTCCGGAGGAGGGTTCGCTAATGAAAAACTGTTTTCT. This gives the protein CASSSGGGFANEKLFS.

This clonotype was seen more than once but under ten times. For the CDR3, the DNA is TGCAGCGTGCGGACAGGATCGAACACCGGGGAGCTGTTTTTT. Translation: CSVRTGSNTGELFF. The chain is built from TRBV29-1 and TRBJ2-2; TRBD1 matches at 7 bases. This CDR3 region has 14 residues. V lost 6 bases, J lost 0 bases, and 4 bases stayed unmatched. The germline CDR1 and CDR2 sequences are SQVTM and ANQGSEA.

There are many counts of this clonotype. This chain connects TRBV20-1 to TRBJ2-5; D remains unclear. CDR1 and CDR2 (germline): DFQATT, SNEGSKA (reference sequence). The V end was cut by 0 bases, the J end by 9 bases, with 8 bases between. The CDR3 is 11 amino acids. The CDR3 DNA reads as TGCAGTGCTAGAGAGAGAAGGGCCCAGTACTTC. Protein: CSARERRAQYF.

The V and J genes are TRBV20-1 and TRBJ2-7; the D call may be TRBD1 or TRBD2 (5 bases each). V was clipped by 6 bases and J by 3 bases, with 12 bases between them. Germline V gives CDR1 DFQATT, CDR2 SNEGSKA (reference sequence). The CDR3 spans 12 residues. CDR3 sequence reads: CSATGRYYEQYF. As DNA, the CDR3 is TGCAGTGCCACGGGACGGTACTACGAGCAGTACTTC.

This clonotype showed up just a few times. V usage is TRBV7-9 and J usage is TRBJ2-7; the D gene is possibly TRBD1 (6 bases). The CDR3 covers 14 residues. Trimming took off 3 bases at V and 2 bases at J, with 11 bases between the two ends. CDR1 is SEHNR and CDR2 is FQNEAQ in the germline V gene (reference sequence). CDR3 sequence (DNA): TGTGCCAGCAGCTTGACAGGTTTGGCCTACGAGCAGTACTTC. Translation gives CASSLTGLAYEQYF.

This clonotype was observed at least ten times. The rearrangement joins TRBV9 to TRBJ2-7; D possibly matches TRBD1 or TRBD2 (5 bases each). CDR1 is SGDLS and CDR2 is YYNGEE in the germline V gene. The CDR3 consists of 14 residues. V lost 4 bases and J lost 7, with 18 bases in between. CDR3 bases: TGTGCCAGCAGCACACAACCCGGGACGAGAGAGCAGTACTTC. Translating gives CASSTQPGTREQYF.

This clonotype turned up a few times. V usage is TRBV12-3 or TRBV12-4 and J usage is TRBJ2-1; D gene uncertain. Between the trimmed V and J ends, which lost 3 bases and 9 bases, there was a span of 6 bases. The CDR3 spans 11 residues. In DNA, the CDR3 is TGTGCCAGCAGTTTCCGCATTGAGCAGTTCTTC. Translation: CASSFRIEQFF.

The chain joins TRBV27 to TRBJ1-1; D remains ambiguous. Trimming shortened V by 6 bases and J by 3 bases, and 11 bases separated the two germline ends. Germline V lookup: CDR1 MNHEY, CDR2 SMNVEV (reference sequence). The CDR3 runs to 13 residues. As DNA, the CDR3 is TGTGCCAGCAGCGAGGTTCGGTACACTGAAGCTTTCTTT. Translated, it gives CASSEVRYTEAFF.

This clonotype was recorded a few times. V gene TRBV12-3 or TRBV12-4 combines with J gene TRBJ1-2, with TRBD1 identical over 7 bases. This CDR3 is 13 amino acids long. The V gene end was trimmed by 2 bases and the J gene end by 8 bases; junction bases not matched to a gene: 5. The CDR3 loop is CASSLQDRVGYTF. CDR3 DNA: TGTGCCAGCAGTTTACAAGACAGGGTCGGCTACACCTTC.

This clonotype has only a few counts. The CDR3 protein is CASSLSPGTGEAFF. The CDR3 DNA sequence: TGTGCCAGCAGCTTGAGTCCTGGGACAGGCGAAGCTTTCTTT. The chain couples TRBV5-6 to TRBJ1-1; TRBD1 aligns across 8 bases. This CDR3 comprises 14 residues. Trimming at V came to 1 base and at J to 8 bases, leaving 7 bases not matched to a gene. The germline CDR1 and CDR2 sequences are SGHDT and YYEEEE. Looking up the rest from reference TRBV5-6 and TRBJ1-1 gives the full variable domain: DAGVTQSPTHLIKTRGQQVTLRCSPKSGHDTVSWYQQALGQGPQFIFQYYEEEERQRGNFPDRFSGHQFPNYSSELNVNALLLGDSALYLCASSLSPGTGEAFFGQGTRLTVV.

In its sample, this clonotype was seen a few times. The V gene is TRBV5-1, the J gene TRBJ2-5; D is undetermined. The V and J ends lost 0 bases and 3 bases respectively, with 6 bases between them. The germline V gene encodes CDR1 SGHRS and CDR2 YFSETQ. The CDR3 is made up of 13 amino acids. The CDR3 nucleotides read TGCGCCAGCAGCTTGGCTGTCGAAGAGACCCAGTACTTC. Protein product: CASSLAVEETQYF.

This clonotype was seen a handful of times. The gene calls are TRBV14 and TRBJ2-7, with 9 bases lining up with TRBD1. With 4 bases clipped from V and 4 bases from J, the junction kept 11 bases outside the gene matches. There are 16 residues in the CDR3. Per the germline V gene, CDR1 is SGHDN and CDR2 is FVKESK. The CDR3 nucleotides are TGTGCCAGCAGCCCTACTTACGGACAGGGGCAATACGAGCAGTACTTC. The encoded protein is CASSPTYGQGQYEQYF.